This T cell receptor beta chain was documented in a study of blood T cell repertoires in COVID-19. Study context: Donors in the United States, Italy and Spain gave samples during acute or convalescent COVID-19. In each case, the material was cDNA or gDNA derived from T cells, B-cell-depleted T cells, or PBMCs.

In the original analysis: From reference gene primer amplification, estimates of nucleated cell counts were derived. The data were produced by immunoSEQ multiplex PCR, yet TCRdb's version contains in-frame clones alone and is incomplete. V and J calls and clone size are given by that table; D and trimming were obtained from the DNA. The table has 210,000 or so clones, about 83% seen once. Germline assignment: CDR1 KGHDR and CDR2 SFDVKD. Trimming at V came to 1 base and at J to 3 bases, leaving 7 bases not matched to a gene. This CDR3 spans 17 amino acids. This TCR was sampled from a man over 45 with active or convalescent COVID-19. The sequenced sample was peripheral blood. This chain uses TRBV24-1 with TRBJ2-3; 9 positions agree with TRBD1. The CDR3 DNA follows: TGTGCCACCAGTGATTTAGGGACAGGGTTTGATACAGATACGCAGTATTTT. Encoded protein: CATSDLGTGFDTDTQYF.